This TCR beta chain came from a study of blood T cell repertoires in COVID-19. About the study: The samples span acute and convalescent COVID-19 from the United States, Italy and Spain. The analysed material was cDNA or gDNA that came from T cells, B-cell-depleted T cells, or PBMCs.

Original methodology: Counts of nucleated cells, estimated from reference gene primer amplification, were obtained. Method: immunoSEQ multiplex PCR; TCRdb's copy keeps in-frame clones and lacks some. That table furnishes V, J and clone size, whereas the DNA furnished D and trimming. The profile shows about 24,000 clones, 86% of them singletons. Germline values: CDR1 SGHRS, CDR2 YFSETQ. Germline trimming cut 3 bases from V and 3 bases from J; bases unmatched to any gene: 10. This CDR3 spans 17 amino acids. This receptor was obtained from a man aged 45-60 years with active COVID-19. The rearrangement joins TRBV5-1 to TRBJ1-2; the match to TRBD1 covers 11 bases. Sample: peripheral blood. The CDR3 DNA follows: TGCGCCAGCAGCTACGGACAGGGGGCTGGCCCGGACTATGGCTACACCTTC. Translated, it gives CASSYGQGAGPDYGYTF.